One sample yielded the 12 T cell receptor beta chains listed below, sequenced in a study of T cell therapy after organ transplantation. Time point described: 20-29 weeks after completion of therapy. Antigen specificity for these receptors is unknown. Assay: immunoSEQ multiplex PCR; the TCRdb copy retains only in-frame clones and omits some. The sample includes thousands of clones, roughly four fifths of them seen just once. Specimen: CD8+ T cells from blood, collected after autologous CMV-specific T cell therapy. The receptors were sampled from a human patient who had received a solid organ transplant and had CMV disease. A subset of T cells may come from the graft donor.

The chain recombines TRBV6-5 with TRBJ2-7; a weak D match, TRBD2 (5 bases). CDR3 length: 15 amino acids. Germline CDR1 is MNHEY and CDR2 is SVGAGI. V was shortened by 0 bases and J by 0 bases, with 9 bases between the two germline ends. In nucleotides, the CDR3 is TGTGCCAGCAGTTACTCGGACTTAAGCTCCTACGAGCAGTACTTC. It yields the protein CASSYSDLSSYEQYF.

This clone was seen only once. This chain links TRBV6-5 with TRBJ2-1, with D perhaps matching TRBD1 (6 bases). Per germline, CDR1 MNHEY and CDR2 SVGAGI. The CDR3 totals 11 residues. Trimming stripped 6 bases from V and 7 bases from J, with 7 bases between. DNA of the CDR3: TGTGCCAGCAGGACAGGAAATGAGCAGTTCTTC. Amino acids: CASRTGNEQFF.

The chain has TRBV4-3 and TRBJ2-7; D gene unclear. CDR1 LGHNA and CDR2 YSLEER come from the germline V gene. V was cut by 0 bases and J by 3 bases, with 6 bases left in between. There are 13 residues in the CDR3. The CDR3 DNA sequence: TGCGCCAGCAGCCAAGATATTGACTACGAGCAGTACTTC. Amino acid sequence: CASSQDIDYEQYF.

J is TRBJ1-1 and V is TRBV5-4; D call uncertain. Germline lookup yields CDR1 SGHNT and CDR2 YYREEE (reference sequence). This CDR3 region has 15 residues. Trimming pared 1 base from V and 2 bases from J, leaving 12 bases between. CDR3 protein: CASSLQVKRNTEAFF. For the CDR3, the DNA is TGTGCCAGCAGCTTGCAGGTTAAGAGAAACACTGAAGCTTTCTTT.

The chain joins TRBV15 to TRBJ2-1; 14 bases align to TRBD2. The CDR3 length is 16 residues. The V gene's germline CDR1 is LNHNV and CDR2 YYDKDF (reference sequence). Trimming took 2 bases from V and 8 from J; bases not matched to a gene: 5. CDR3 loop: CATSRSGLAGAHEQFF. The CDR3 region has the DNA TGTGCCACCAGCAGATCGGGACTAGCGGGAGCCCATGAGCAGTTCTTC.

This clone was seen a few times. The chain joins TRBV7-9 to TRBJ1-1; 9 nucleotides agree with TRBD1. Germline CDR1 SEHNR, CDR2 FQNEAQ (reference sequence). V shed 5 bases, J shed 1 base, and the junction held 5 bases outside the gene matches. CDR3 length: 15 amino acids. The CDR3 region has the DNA TGTGCCAGCAGCAACCGACAGGGGGGGAACACTGAAGCTTTCTTT. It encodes CASSNRQGGNTEAFF.

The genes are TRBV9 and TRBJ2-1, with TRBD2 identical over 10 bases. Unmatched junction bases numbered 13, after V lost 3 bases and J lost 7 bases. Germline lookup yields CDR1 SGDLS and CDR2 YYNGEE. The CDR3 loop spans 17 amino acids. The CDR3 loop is CASSESGRARLRNEQFF. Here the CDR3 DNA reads TGTGCCAGCAGCGAGAGCGGGAGGGCCCGTTTACGGAATGAGCAGTTCTTC.

The CDR3 loop reads CATSRDKGAGSYEQYF. Written as DNA, the CDR3 is TGTGCCACCAGCAGAGATAAGGGGGCTGGCTCCTACGAGCAGTACTTC. The chain is built from TRBV15 and TRBJ2-7; 7 nucleotides align to TRBD1. The CDR3 has 16 residues. V lost 0 bases to trimming and J lost 0 bases; unmatched junction nucleotides: 5. CDR1 LNHNV and CDR2 YYDKDF come from the germline V gene (reference sequence).

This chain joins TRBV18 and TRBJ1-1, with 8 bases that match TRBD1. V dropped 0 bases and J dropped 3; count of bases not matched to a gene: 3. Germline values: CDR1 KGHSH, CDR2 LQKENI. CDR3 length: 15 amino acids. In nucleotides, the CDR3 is TGTGCCAGCTCACCACCAGGACAGGGAGACACTGAAGCTTTCTTT. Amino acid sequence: CASSPPGQGDTEAFF.

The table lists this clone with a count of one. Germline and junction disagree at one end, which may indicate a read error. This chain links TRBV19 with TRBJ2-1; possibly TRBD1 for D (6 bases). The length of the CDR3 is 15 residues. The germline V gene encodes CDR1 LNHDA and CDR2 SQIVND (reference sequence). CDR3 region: CASGQGLNSCNEQFF. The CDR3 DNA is TGTGCCAGTGGCCAGGGGCTCAACTCCTGCAATGAGCAGTTCTTC.

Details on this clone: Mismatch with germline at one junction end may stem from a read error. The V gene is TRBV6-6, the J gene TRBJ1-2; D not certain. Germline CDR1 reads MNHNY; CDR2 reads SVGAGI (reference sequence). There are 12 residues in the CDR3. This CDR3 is CAISEAQDGYTF. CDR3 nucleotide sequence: TGTGCCATCAGTGAGGCCCAGGACGGCTACACCTTC.

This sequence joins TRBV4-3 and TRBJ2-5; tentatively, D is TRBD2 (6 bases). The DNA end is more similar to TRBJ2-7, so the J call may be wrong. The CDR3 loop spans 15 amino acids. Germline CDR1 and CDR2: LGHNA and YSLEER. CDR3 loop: CASSQEASEYYEQYF. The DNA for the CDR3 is TGCGCCAGCAGCCAAGAGGCTAGCGAGTACTACGAGCAGTACTTC.